This is a list of T cell receptor beta chains from one sample in a study of blood T cell repertoires in COVID-19. Sequencing used immunoSEQ multiplex PCR; TCRdb keeps in-frame clones, though not all of them. The sample lists 70,000 to 80,000 clones, more than 80% seen once, with approximately 12% in the top ten. Material: peripheral blood. These receptor sequences come from a human donor in a cohort sampled during active COVID-19. Both conserved end residues are part of each CDR3. The D gene is left open where the match is weak. For some rows the clone size is stated as once, few or many, or as a class when expanded; others skip it.

TRBV6-5,TRBJ1-6,once,TRBD1,TGTGCCAGCAGGGGACAGGGGGGGATCAATTCACCCCTCCACTTT,CASRGQGGINSPLHF
TRBV19,TRBJ2-6,few,TRBD1,TGTGCCAGTAGACAATCCCGGACAGGGGGCTCTCTGTCTGGGGCCAACGTCCTGACTTTC,CASRQSRTGGSLSGANVLTF
TRBV30,TRBJ2-3,-,TRBD2,TGTGCCTGGAGTCCGACTAGCGGGGGGTTAGATACGCAGTATTTT,CAWSPTSGGLDTQYF
TRBV11-2,TRBJ2-7,-,-,TGTGCCAGCAGCCTCCGAGACTACTCCTACGAGCAGTACTTC,CASSLRDYSYEQYF
TRBV6-5,TRBJ2-1,-,-,TGTGCCAGCCGGGGAAGCTCCTACAATGAGCAGTTCTTC,CASRGSSYNEQFF
TRBV2,TRBJ2-7,-,TRBD2,TGTGCCAGCAGTGATTCTAGCGGGCGTTGGGAGCAGTACTTC,CASSDSSGRWEQYF
TRBV15,TRBJ1-4,-,-,TGTGCCACCAGCAGAGATTTCGCCGGGACATCGAATGAAAAACTGTTTTTT,CATSRDFAGTSNEKLFF
TRBV3-1/TRBV3-2,TRBJ1-6,-,-,TGTGCCAGCAGCCCCGAGGGACATCAGGATTCACCCCTCCACTTT,CASSPEGHQDSPLHF
TRBV5-5,TRBJ1-3,once,TRBD1,TGTGCCAGCAGCTTGGTTTCGGGACAGAAAGCCTCTGGAAACACCATATATTTT,CASSLVSGQKASGNTIYF
TRBV5-1,TRBJ2-1,-,-,TGCGCCAGCAGCTTGGCCCAGGAGCAGTTCTTC,CASSLAQEQFF
TRBV4-1,TRBJ2-7,-,-,TGCGCCAGCAGCCACGCCACGGGGGTCCCCTACGAGCAGTACTTC,CASSHATGVPYEQYF
TRBV5-1,TRBJ2-1,-,TRBD1,TGCGCCAGCAGCTTGGTTAGTGGGACAGGATACAATGAGCAGTTCTTC,CASSLVSGTGYNEQFF
TRBV2,TRBJ2-6,-,TRBD1,TGTGCCAGCGATGGGACAGGAGTCTCTGGGGCCAACGTCCTGACTTTC,CASDGTGVSGANVLTF
TRBV12-3/TRBV12-4,TRBJ1-2,-,-,TGTGCCAGCAGCCCGACAAGCCTTGATGGCTACACCTTC,CASSPTSLDGYTF
TRBV4-2,TRBJ2-3,-,-,TGTGCCAGCAGCCAAGATTCCAGGAGCACAGATACGCAGTATTTT,CASSQDSRSTDTQYF
TRBV4-1,TRBJ2-7,-,TRBD1,TGCGCCAGCAGCCAGCAAGACAGGGGGCCGACTAGCGAGCAGTACTTC,CASSQQDRGPTSEQYF
TRBV12-5,TRBJ1-2,-,-,TGTGCTAGTGGTCCCGGGGGTGGCTACACCTTC,CASGPGGGYTF
TRBV6-6,TRBJ2-1,-,-,TGTGCCAGCGCCGACGGAGCGGCGTCCTACAATGAGCAGTTCTTC,CASADGAASYNEQFF
TRBV2,TRBJ1-2,-,-,TGTGCCAGCAGTCAGCGGGACTCAGAATCGGGTGGCTACACCTTC,CASSQRDSESGGYTF
TRBV4-1,TRBJ1-4,-,-,TGCGCCAGCAGCCATGACACCTTGGCAACTAATGAAAAACTGTTTTTT,CASSHDTLATNEKLFF
TRBV24-1,TRBJ1-5,few,-,TGTGCCACCAGTGATCCCCGGAGCAATCAGCCCCAGCATTTT,CATSDPRSNQPQHF
TRBV18,TRBJ2-7,-,TRBD1,TGTGCCAGCTCACCAGGGACAGACCGCGGCGAGCAGTACTTC,CASSPGTDRGEQYF
TRBV28,TRBJ1-5,once,-,TGTGCCAGCAGTCGTGCCTTGGGCTATCAGCCCCAGCATTTT,CASSRALGYQPQHF
TRBV12-3/TRBV12-4,TRBJ2-7,-,-,TGTGCCAGCAGCCCCCATTACGAGCAGTACTTC,CASSPHYEQYF
TRBV6-1,TRBJ1-2,-,-,TGTGCCAGCAGTGAACGAGGAGACGGCTATGGCTACACCTTC,CASSERGDGYGYTF
TRBV2,TRBJ2-7,-,-,TGTGCCAGCAGTGTACAGGGCCGGTCGAGATCCTACGAGCAGTACTTC,CASSVQGRSRSYEQYF
TRBV3-1/TRBV3-2,TRBJ2-7,-,-,TGTGCCAGCAGCCAATCCTCCCCGGGATGGAACTCCTACGAGCAGTACTTC,CASSQSSPGWNSYEQYF
TRBV18,TRBJ2-1,-,TRBD2,TGTGCCAGCTCCCTGACTAGCGGAGCCAACAATGAGCAGTTCTTC,CASSLTSGANNEQFF
TRBV7-3,TRBJ1-1,-,-,TGTGCCAGCAGCTTAGGTCAGGAGGCGGCTTTCTTT,CASSLGQEAAFF
TRBV5-1,TRBJ1-1,-,-,TGCGCCAGCAGCTTACAGGACACTGAAGCTTTCTTT,CASSLQDTEAFF
TRBV12-3/TRBV12-4,TRBJ1-5,-,TRBD1,TGTGCCAGCAGGGGGACAGGGGGGCAGCCCCAGCATTTT,CASRGTGGQPQHF
TRBV27,TRBJ2-3,-,-,TGTGCCAGCAAGGGGCAGGGCTCAATGAATACGCAGTATTTT,CASKGQGSMNTQYF
TRBV4-1,TRBJ2-7,-,TRBD2,TGCGCCAGCAGCCAAGATAAGGGCGGGGGGCCGCTCGAGCAGTACTTC,CASSQDKGGGPLEQYF
TRBV19,TRBJ1-1,-,TRBD1,TGTGCCAGTATCCCCCCATTTGCAGGACAGGGGAGATCTGAAGCTTTCTTT,CASIPPFAGQGRSEAFF
TRBV2,TRBJ2-1,-,-,TGTGCCAGCGGAGGGAGTAGCCACAATGAGCAGTTCTTC,CASGGSSHNEQFF
TRBV3-1/TRBV3-2,TRBJ2-7,-,TRBD2,TGTGCCAGCAGCCAAGCGGGGACTAGCGGAGGTATCAAGCAGTACTTC,CASSQAGTSGGIKQYF